The next 4 T cell receptor beta chains were all read from a single sample in a study of CD8+ T cells in alopecia areata (dated by TCRdb to the late 2010s). Reading the label with the study, this specimen's treatment or condition is: oral pan-JAK inhibitor, 5-10 mg twice daily. Library creation used the immunoSEQ multiplex PCR assay. RNA was extracted from all samples and reverse transcribed into cDNA, which served as template for TCR sequencing. Held by TCRdb, this immuneACCESS table contains in-frame sequences only and omits some clones. Under half of the omission traces to an unresolved V gene where checked; the cause of the rest is unknown. This sample gives hundreds of thousands of clones in total; approximately 72% of them show up just once. The ten largest clones represent 0.95% to 1.5% of the sample. The source was CD4+ T cells sorted from blood, collected at roughly week 45, from a patient treated with tofacitinib. The receptors were gathered from a human donor with alopecia areata.

This sequence joins TRBV5-6 and TRBJ2-4; D uncertain. V dropped 0 bases and J dropped 9 bases, with 13 bases sitting between them. Germline V gene lookup returns CDR1 SGHDT and CDR2 YYEEEE. The CDR3 extends over 14 amino acids. Written as DNA, the CDR3 is TGTGCCAGCAGCTTGGCCACAACGATGGGCATTCAGTACTTC. Protein product: CASSLATTMGIQYF.

The chain employs TRBV9 and TRBJ1-5; 8 nucleotides match TRBD1. The CDR3 consists of 17 residues. CDR1 and CDR2 from the germline V gene are SGDLS and YYNGEE. With V trimmed by 5 bases and J by 0 bases, 10 bases remained unmatched. CDR3 region: CASSEQGEAYSNQPQHF. DNA of the CDR3: TGTGCCAGCAGTGAACAGGGGGAAGCGTATAGCAATCAGCCCCAGCATTTT.

This rearrangement joins TRBV4-1 to TRBJ1-5, with 8 bases aligning to TRBD1. The CDR3 contains 17 residues. CDR1 is MGHRA and CDR2 is YSYEKL in the germline V gene. With 0 bases clipped from V and 6 bases from J, the junction kept 10 bases outside the gene matches. Here the CDR3 reads CASSQDRSETGVQPQHF. As DNA, the CDR3 is TGCGCCAGCAGCCAAGATCGTAGTGAGACAGGGGTTCAGCCCCAGCATTTT.

This chain joins TRBV10-3 and TRBJ2-1; maybe TRBD2 (6 bases). The CDR3 sequence is 13 residues long. V lost 10 bases, J lost 7 bases, and 17 bases lay in between. Germline assignment: CDR1 ENHRY and CDR2 SYGVKD. This chain's CDR3 is CATRWEAWNEQFF. CDR3 nucleotides: TGTGCCACCCGGTGGGAGGCCTGGAATGAGCAGTTCTTC.